This is a list of T cell receptor beta chains from one sample in a study of identical twins. TCRdb re-derived calls from the 5' RACE reads in MiXCR, one entry per CDR3 protein. The data contain about 700,000 distinct CDR3 sequences, around 8.3% of them singletons. This sample also appeared in a second study, on yellow fever vaccine responses in identical twins.

Sequencing used PBMCs. These receptors originate from a woman under 30 in good health. The CDR3 runs from the conserved cysteine through the conserved F or W. The order of the fields is V gene, D gene, CDR3 length, J gene, clone size, CDR3 protein, CDR3 DNA. A D gene is named only where the DNA matches it firmly. For some rows the clone size is stated as once, few or many, or as a class when expanded; others skip it.

v_call: TRBV4-2
d_call: TRBD2
cdr3_length: 16
j_call: TRBJ2-1
clone_size: -
cdr3_aa: CASSQTVGEGYNEQFF
cdr3_nt: TGTGCCAGCAGCCAAACTGTCGGGGAGGGTTACAATGAGCAGTTCTTC

v_call: TRBV4-2
d_call: TRBD2
cdr3_length: 16
j_call: TRBJ2-1
clone_size: few
cdr3_aa: CASSQTLAGEHNEQFF
cdr3_nt: TGTGCCAGCAGCCAAACCCTAGCGGGAGAACACAATGAGCAGTTCTTC

v_call: TRBV6-6
d_call: -
cdr3_length: 13
j_call: TRBJ1-1
clone_size: many
cdr3_aa: CASSYYGNTEAFF
cdr3_nt: TGTGCCAGCAGTTATTACGGGAACACTGAAGCTTTCTTT

v_call: TRBV12-3/TRBV12-4
d_call: -
cdr3_length: 13
j_call: TRBJ1-5
clone_size: many
cdr3_aa: CASSLRENQPQHF
cdr3_nt: TGTGCCAGCAGCCTCCGGGAGAATCAGCCCCAGCATTTT

v_call: TRBV7-2
d_call: -
cdr3_length: 14
j_call: TRBJ1-1
clone_size: few
cdr3_aa: CASSLNTEQSEAFF
cdr3_nt: TGTGCCAGCAGCCTGAACACGGAGCAGTCTGAAGCTTTCTTT

v_call: TRBV29-1
d_call: -
cdr3_length: 10
j_call: TRBJ2-1
clone_size: many
cdr3_aa: CRAGANEQFF
cdr3_nt: TGCAGGGCAGGGGCTAATGAGCAGTTCTTC

v_call: TRBV12-3/TRBV12-4
d_call: TRBD2
cdr3_length: 14
j_call: TRBJ2-7
clone_size: -
cdr3_aa: CASSQTSGGVEQYF
cdr3_nt: TGTGCCAGCAGTCAGACTAGCGGGGGTGTGGAGCAGTACTTC

v_call: TRBV27
d_call: TRBD2
cdr3_length: 14
j_call: TRBJ2-7
clone_size: -
cdr3_aa: CASRNGGGPYEQYF
cdr3_nt: TGTGCCAGCAGGAACGGGGGGGGACCCTACGAGCAGTACTTC

v_call: TRBV12-3/TRBV12-4
d_call: TRBD2
cdr3_length: 17
j_call: TRBJ2-3
clone_size: few
cdr3_aa: CASSFGSSGGNTDTQYF
cdr3_nt: TGTGCCAGCAGTTTTGGGAGTAGCGGGGGAAACACAGATACGCAGTATTTT

v_call: TRBV4-3
d_call: TRBD2
cdr3_length: 16
j_call: TRBJ2-3
clone_size: few
cdr3_aa: CASSQVAGGETYTQYF
cdr3_nt: TGCGCCAGCAGCCAAGTGGCGGGAGGGGAAACCTATACGCAGTATTTT

v_call: TRBV2
d_call: TRBD1
cdr3_length: 14
j_call: TRBJ1-2
clone_size: -
cdr3_aa: CASSGAGGDYGYTF
cdr3_nt: TGTGCCAGCAGTGGGGCAGGGGGTGACTATGGCTACACCTTC

v_call: TRBV6-1
d_call: -
cdr3_length: 18
j_call: TRBJ2-2
clone_size: -
cdr3_aa: CASSRNPLTGSYTGELFF
cdr3_nt: TGTGCCAGCAGCCGTAACCCGCTAACCGGGTCCTACACCGGGGAGCTGTTTTTT

v_call: TRBV28
d_call: -
cdr3_length: 15
j_call: TRBJ2-2
clone_size: -
cdr3_aa: CASSFSRKNTGELFF
cdr3_nt: TGTGCCAGCAGTTTTAGCCGGAAAAACACCGGGGAGCTGTTTTTT

v_call: TRBV5-1
d_call: TRBD1
cdr3_length: 16
j_call: TRBJ2-2
clone_size: few
cdr3_aa: CASSPGTGGNTGELFF
cdr3_nt: TGCGCCAGCAGCCCCGGGACAGGAGGAAACACCGGGGAGCTGTTTTTT

v_call: TRBV12-3/TRBV12-4
d_call: TRBD1
cdr3_length: 16
j_call: TRBJ2-2
clone_size: many
cdr3_aa: CASRLRGGGSTGELFF
cdr3_nt: TGTGCCAGCAGGTTACGAGGGGGCGGTTCGACCGGGGAGCTGTTTTTT

v_call: TRBV7-2
d_call: -
cdr3_length: 15
j_call: TRBJ2-5
clone_size: many
cdr3_aa: CASSLGHGSQETQYF
cdr3_nt: TGTGCCAGCAGCTTAGGTCACGGAAGCCAAGAGACCCAGTACTTC

v_call: TRBV20-1
d_call: -
cdr3_length: 15
j_call: TRBJ2-7
clone_size: many
cdr3_aa: CSARGTYRVSYEQYF
cdr3_nt: TGCAGTGCTAGAGGAACGTACAGGGTTTCCTACGAGCAGTACTTC

v_call: TRBV2
d_call: -
cdr3_length: 14
j_call: TRBJ2-7
clone_size: few
cdr3_aa: CASSEWVEAYEQYF
cdr3_nt: TGTGCCAGCAGTGAATGGGTAGAAGCCTACGAGCAGTACTTC

v_call: TRBV6-2/TRBV6-3
d_call: -
cdr3_length: 15
j_call: TRBJ2-2
clone_size: -
cdr3_aa: CASSYSDGYTGELFF
cdr3_nt: TGTGCCAGCAGTTACTCTGACGGTTACACCGGGGAGCTGTTTTTT

v_call: TRBV20-1
d_call: -
cdr3_length: 11
j_call: TRBJ2-7
clone_size: many
cdr3_aa: CSARLVREQYF
cdr3_nt: TGCAGTGCTAGACTAGTACGCGAGCAGTACTTC

v_call: TRBV10-3
d_call: -
cdr3_length: 13
j_call: TRBJ2-7
clone_size: many
cdr3_aa: CAISDGTLLEQYF
cdr3_nt: TGTGCCATCAGTGATGGGACACTCCTCGAGCAGTACTTC

v_call: TRBV3-1
d_call: -
cdr3_length: 14
j_call: TRBJ1-5
clone_size: many
cdr3_aa: CASSQEIGAQPQHF
cdr3_nt: TGTGCCAGCAGCCAAGAGATTGGGGCCCAGCCCCAGCATTTT

v_call: TRBV20-1
d_call: -
cdr3_length: 11
j_call: TRBJ2-1
clone_size: few
cdr3_aa: CSASILGEQFF
cdr3_nt: TGCAGTGCTAGTATCTTGGGTGAGCAGTTCTTC

v_call: TRBV4-3
d_call: -
cdr3_length: 15
j_call: TRBJ2-5
clone_size: few
cdr3_aa: CASSQEGWGQETQYF
cdr3_nt: TGCGCCAGCAGCCAAGAGGGGTGGGGCCAAGAGACCCAGTACTTC

v_call: TRBV9
d_call: TRBD1
cdr3_length: 15
j_call: TRBJ1-2
clone_size: -
cdr3_aa: CASSGDSRANYGYTF
cdr3_nt: TGTGCCAGCAGCGGGGACAGCCGAGCTAACTATGGCTACACCTTC

v_call: TRBV4-1
d_call: -
cdr3_length: 15
j_call: TRBJ1-6
clone_size: few
cdr3_aa: CASSPRDKYNSPLHF
cdr3_nt: TGCGCCAGCAGCCCCCGGGACAAATATAATTCACCCCTCCACTTT

v_call: TRBV5-1
d_call: TRBD2
cdr3_length: 17
j_call: TRBJ2-3
clone_size: -
cdr3_aa: CASSWPDSGESGDTQYF
cdr3_nt: TGCGCCAGCAGCTGGCCCGACAGCGGGGAATCGGGAGATACGCAGTATTTT

v_call: TRBV12-3/TRBV12-4
d_call: -
cdr3_length: 10
j_call: TRBJ1-2
clone_size: many
cdr3_aa: CASSSRTVDF
cdr3_nt: TGTGCCAGCAGTTCCCGGACCGTTGACTTC

v_call: TRBV5-5
d_call: TRBD1
cdr3_length: 15
j_call: TRBJ2-3
clone_size: -
cdr3_aa: CASSLVGQGTDTQYF
cdr3_nt: TGTGCCAGCAGCTTGGTAGGACAGGGAACAGATACGCAGTATTTT

v_call: TRBV11-1
d_call: -
cdr3_length: 18
j_call: TRBJ1-1
clone_size: many
cdr3_aa: CASSPGPGVQYLTPQAFF
cdr3_nt: TGTGCCAGCAGCCCGGGCCCGGGGGTACAGTACCTAACCCCTCAAGCTTTCTTT

v_call: TRBV5-1
d_call: TRBD1
cdr3_length: 18
j_call: TRBJ2-1
clone_size: many
cdr3_aa: CASSPRPGQGVLGTEQFF
cdr3_nt: TGCGCCAGCAGCCCCCGCCCCGGACAGGGGGTACTCGGGACCGAGCAGTTCTTC

v_call: TRBV15
d_call: TRBD1
cdr3_length: 14
j_call: TRBJ2-7
clone_size: -
cdr3_aa: CATSSYRGQREQYF
cdr3_nt: TGTGCCACCAGCAGCTACAGGGGGCAGAGGGAGCAGTACTTC

v_call: TRBV29-1
d_call: TRBD2
cdr3_length: 14
j_call: TRBJ2-1
clone_size: many
cdr3_aa: CSVEGLAGENEQFF
cdr3_nt: TGCAGCGTTGAGGGTCTAGCGGGGGAAAATGAGCAGTTCTTC

v_call: TRBV7-2
d_call: -
cdr3_length: 15
j_call: TRBJ2-3
clone_size: -
cdr3_aa: CASSSDWISTDTQYF
cdr3_nt: TGTGCCAGCAGCTCAGACTGGATTAGCACAGATACGCAGTATTTT

v_call: TRBV5-6
d_call: TRBD1
cdr3_length: 16
j_call: TRBJ2-2
clone_size: -
cdr3_aa: CASSFNRGRVTGELFF
cdr3_nt: TGTGCCAGCAGCTTTAACAGGGGGCGTGTTACCGGGGAGCTGTTTTTT

v_call: TRBV9
d_call: -
cdr3_length: 16
j_call: TRBJ1-6
clone_size: -
cdr3_aa: CASSPIDRTRGSPLHF
cdr3_nt: TGTGCCAGCAGCCCTATAGACAGAACTCGGGGTTCACCCCTCCACTTT

v_call: TRBV9
d_call: -
cdr3_length: 12
j_call: TRBJ1-2
clone_size: many
cdr3_aa: CASSDRVYGYTF
cdr3_nt: TGTGCCAGCAGCGACAGGGTCTATGGCTACACCTTC

v_call: TRBV7-2
d_call: TRBD2
cdr3_length: 17
j_call: TRBJ2-3
clone_size: once
cdr3_aa: CASSLWTAGVGTDTQYF
cdr3_nt: TGTGCCAGCAGCTTATGGACAGCGGGAGTGGGCACAGATACGCAGTATTTT

v_call: TRBV3-1
d_call: TRBD2
cdr3_length: 17
j_call: TRBJ2-3
clone_size: many
cdr3_aa: CASSQGPAGGLTDTQYF
cdr3_nt: TGTGCCAGCAGCCAAGGTCCAGCGGGGGGCCTCACAGATACGCAGTATTTT

v_call: TRBV9
d_call: TRBD2
cdr3_length: 16
j_call: TRBJ2-3
clone_size: few
cdr3_aa: CASSDSAGGSTDTQYF
cdr3_nt: TGTGCCAGCAGCGACTCAGCGGGGGGGAGCACAGATACGCAGTATTTT

v_call: TRBV5-4
d_call: TRBD1
cdr3_length: 15
j_call: TRBJ2-7
clone_size: -
cdr3_aa: CASRTGTAPSYEQYF
cdr3_nt: TGTGCCAGCAGGACAGGGACGGCCCCCTCCTACGAGCAGTACTTC

v_call: TRBV10-3
d_call: TRBD2
cdr3_length: 13
j_call: TRBJ2-3
clone_size: many
cdr3_aa: CAIRGLAGDTQYF
cdr3_nt: TGTGCCATCAGAGGACTAGCGGGGGATACGCAGTATTTT

v_call: TRBV5-6
d_call: TRBD1
cdr3_length: 15
j_call: TRBJ1-6
clone_size: -
cdr3_aa: CASSLAGQAASPLHF
cdr3_nt: TGTGCCAGCAGCTTGGCGGGACAGGCGGCGTCACCCCTCCACTTT

v_call: TRBV20-1
d_call: TRBD1
cdr3_length: 13
j_call: TRBJ1-2
clone_size: many
cdr3_aa: CSIGGTANYGYTF
cdr3_nt: TGCAGTATCGGGGGGACAGCTAACTATGGCTACACCTTC

v_call: TRBV7-2
d_call: -
cdr3_length: 15
j_call: TRBJ1-1
clone_size: many
cdr3_aa: CASSLAKNGGTEAFF
cdr3_nt: TGTGCCAGCAGCTTAGCAAAGAACGGAGGGACTGAAGCTTTCTTT

v_call: TRBV25-1
d_call: -
cdr3_length: 14
j_call: TRBJ2-5
clone_size: -
cdr3_aa: CASSASRGQETQYF
cdr3_nt: TGTGCCAGCAGTGCCTCCAGGGGACAAGAGACCCAGTACTTC

v_call: TRBV2
d_call: -
cdr3_length: 15
j_call: TRBJ2-1
clone_size: many
cdr3_aa: CASSEAGLSNNEQFF
cdr3_nt: TGTGCCAGCAGTGAAGCTGGCCTCTCCAACAATGAGCAGTTCTTC

v_call: TRBV6-1
d_call: -
cdr3_length: 15
j_call: TRBJ1-5
clone_size: many
cdr3_aa: CASSPTEISNQPQHF
cdr3_nt: TGTGCCAGCAGTCCCACAGAGATAAGCAATCAGCCCCAGCATTTT

v_call: TRBV12-3/TRBV12-4
d_call: TRBD2
cdr3_length: 16
j_call: TRBJ2-5
clone_size: few
cdr3_aa: CASTIDGLAGRKTQYF
cdr3_nt: TGTGCCAGCACCATCGACGGACTAGCGGGAAGGAAGACCCAGTACTTC

v_call: TRBV7-2
d_call: -
cdr3_length: 14
j_call: TRBJ1-5
clone_size: few
cdr3_aa: CASSLWDFNQPQHF
cdr3_nt: TGTGCCAGCAGCTTATGGGACTTCAATCAGCCCCAGCATTTT

v_call: TRBV20-1
d_call: -
cdr3_length: 12
j_call: TRBJ1-5
clone_size: -
cdr3_aa: CSARAGPPPQHF
cdr3_nt: TGCAGTGCTAGGGCCGGGCCCCCGCCCCAGCATTTT

v_call: TRBV7-2
d_call: -
cdr3_length: 12
j_call: TRBJ2-3
clone_size: -
cdr3_aa: CASSSFGVFGHF
cdr3_nt: TGTGCCAGCAGCTCATTTGGGGTCTTCGGGCATTTT

v_call: TRBV29-1
d_call: -
cdr3_length: 14
j_call: TRBJ2-1
clone_size: few
cdr3_aa: CSVYPADLGNEQFF
cdr3_nt: TGCAGCGTTTATCCGGCAGATCTCGGCAATGAGCAGTTCTTC

v_call: TRBV12-3/TRBV12-4
d_call: -
cdr3_length: 13
j_call: TRBJ1-1
clone_size: -
cdr3_aa: CASSLIDRNEAFF
cdr3_nt: TGTGCCAGCAGTTTAATTGACAGGAATGAAGCTTTCTTT